These 17 T cell receptor beta chains were all obtained from the same sample, sequenced in a study of cytomegalovirus exposure and HLA in healthy donors. The PCR employed 60 Vbeta primers together with 13 Jbeta primers. Here immunoSEQ multiplex PCR was the method, and the copy in TCRdb shows in-frame clones only, minus some. The table lists about 160,000 clones, roughly 80% of them singletons, with 4.9% in the top ten. Material for sequencing was PBMCs. The source of these receptors is a male donor in good health and CMV-seronegative.

In its sample, this clone was seen once. The chain has TRBV30 and TRBJ2-6; D is ambiguous. The ends were cut back, 8 bases at V and 0 bases at J, with 8 bases in the middle. Looked up from germline, CDR1 is GTSNPN and CDR2 is SVGIG (reference sequence). This CDR3 has 13 residues. The CDR3 DNA reads as TGTGCCACGAAGAGCTCTGGGGCCAACGTCCTGACTTTC. This sequence encodes CATKSSGANVLTF.

This rearrangement joins TRBV21-1 to TRBJ1-3. TRBV21-1 is a pseudogene locus. The CDR3 spans 13 residues. CDR3 in amino acids: CARALVSGNTIYF. CDR3 sequence (DNA): TGTGCCCGAGCTCTGGTCTCTGGAAACACCATATATTTT.

This clone has only one observation. V gene TRBV9 combines with J gene TRBJ2-7; D may be TRBD2 (6 bases). The CDR3 is 14 amino acids. From germline, CDR1 is SGDLS and CDR2 YYNGEE. Trimming removed 1 base at V and 0 bases at J, with 8 bases between. The CDR3 DNA reads TGTGCCAGCAGCGTACTCGGGAGCTCCTACGAGCAGTACTTC. This translates into CASSVLGSSYEQYF.

This chain connects TRBV4-2 to TRBJ1-1; D uncertain. The germline V and J ends were trimmed by 4 bases and 0 bases, with 12 bases remaining between them. The CDR3 has 15 amino acids. Germline assignment: CDR1 LGHNA and CDR2 YNFKEQ. CDR3: CASSPEQYMNTEAFF. The CDR3 nucleotides are TGTGCCAGCAGCCCGGAACAGTACATGAACACTGAAGCTTTCTTT.

V is TRBV27 and J is TRBJ1-5; D unresolved. V was cut by 6 bases and J by 4 bases, with 10 bases left in between. This CDR3 spans 13 amino acids. Germline V gene sequence: CDR1 MNHEY, CDR2 SMNVEV (reference sequence). CDR3 in amino acids: CASRGVLNQPQHF. The CDR3 DNA follows: TGTGCCAGCAGGGGAGTGTTGAATCAGCCCCAGCATTTT.

A note on this clone: The sample has other DNA sequences that encode this CDR3 too. This sequence joins TRBV14 and TRBJ2-1; D ambiguous. Trimming removed 4 bases at V and 4 bases at J, with 5 bases between. Germline V gene data show CDR1 as SGHDN and CDR2 as FVKESK. The CDR3 is made up of 12 amino acids. This chain's CDR3 is CASSPGYNEQFF. The CDR3 DNA reads TGTGCCAGCAGCCCGGGTTACAATGAGCAGTTCTTC.

CDR3 sequence: CASSPRDRGNEQFF. The CDR3 coding sequence is TGCGCCAGCAGCCCCCGGGACAGGGGCAATGAGCAGTTCTTC. The genes are TRBV4-1 and TRBJ2-1; 10 bases align to TRBD1. The CDR3 runs to 14 residues. Germline V gene sequence: CDR1 MGHRA, CDR2 YSYEKL. V gave up 4 bases and J gave up 6 bases; unmatched junction bases: 3.

In its sample, this clone was seen once. The chain combines TRBV5-8 with TRBJ1-2; 7 nucleotides agree with TRBD1. The CDR3 length is 13 residues. Germline V gene sequence: CDR1 SGHTS, CDR2 YDEGEE. J lost 7 bases, V lost 0 bases, and 3 bases had no gene match. CDR3 protein: CASSLGQGVGYTF. CDR3 nucleotide sequence: TGTGCCAGCAGCTTGGGGCAGGGGGTTGGCTACACCTTC. Variable domain in full (rest from reference TRBV5-8 and TRBJ1-2): EAGVTQSPTHLIKTRGQQATLRCSPISGHTSVYWYQQALGLGLQFLLWYDEGEERNRGNFPPRFSGRQFPNYSSELNVNALELEDSALYLCASSLGQGVGYTFGSGTRLTVV.

A few counts support this clone. J is TRBJ2-1 and V is TRBV7-9; 12 bases are shared with TRBD2. Germline-derived CDR1 and CDR2 are SEHNR and FQNEAQ (reference sequence). J gave up 8 bases and V 5 bases, and 13 bases lay outside the gene matches. This CDR3 contains 17 residues. In nucleotides, the CDR3 is TGTGCCAGCAGCGTATCTCTAGCGGGAGGGCCTAAGGATGAGCAGTTCTTC. It encodes CASSVSLAGGPKDEQFF.

The chain is built from TRBV5-1 and TRBJ1-1; TRBD1 matches 7 bases. CDR3 length: 18 residues. The ends lost 0 bases at V and 4 bases at J; junction bases unmatched: 15. CDR1 is SGHRS, CDR2 YFSETQ, per germline. The CDR3: CASSLEQGDSLYSTEAFF. The DNA of the CDR3 is TGCGCCAGCAGCTTGGAGCAGGGGGACTCCCTTTATAGCACTGAAGCTTTCTTT.

J is TRBJ2-3 and V is TRBV4-1, with TRBD2 matching over 9 bases. Per germline, CDR1 MGHRA and CDR2 YSYEKL. J lost 5 bases, V lost 3 bases, and 9 bases had no gene match. The CDR3 totals 16 residues. Here the CDR3 DNA reads TGCGCCAGCAGCCATGTCGGGCGGGGGGGAGGAGATACGCAGTATTTT. It yields the protein CASSHVGRGGGDTQYF.

This chain joins TRBV7-2 and TRBJ2-7, with 9 bases aligning to TRBD2. Germline V gene data show CDR1 as SGHTA and CDR2 as FQGNSA. The CDR3 has 16 residues. V lost 0 bases, J lost 2 bases, and 5 bases stayed unmatched. CDR3 region: CASSLAGGRAPYEQYF. The DNA for the CDR3 is TGTGCCAGCAGCTTAGCCGGCGGGAGGGCCCCCTACGAGCAGTACTTC.

The J gene is TRBJ1-6, the V gene TRBV20-1; 8 positions agree with TRBD1. The germline V gene encodes CDR1 DFQATT and CDR2 SNEGSKA (reference sequence). This CDR3 has 11 amino acids. The chain's CDR3 is CATGDNSPLHF. In DNA, the CDR3 is TGCGCGACAGGGGATAATTCACCCCTCCACTTT.

This chain connects TRBV15 to TRBJ2-1, with TRBD2 matching over 12 bases. The CDR3 is 15 residues long. CDR1 LNHNV and CDR2 YYDKDF come from the germline V gene (reference sequence). V dropped 2 bases and J dropped 9; count of bases not matched to a gene: 5. For the CDR3, the DNA is TGTGCCACCAGCAGAAAGCCTAGCGGGGGGGGTGAGCAGTTCTTC. This gives the protein CATSRKPSGGGEQFF. The entire variable domain, with the rest obtained from reference TRBV15 and TRBJ2-1, is as follows: DAMVIQNPRYQVTQFGKPVTLSCSQTLNHNVMYWYQQKSSQAPKLLFHYYDKDFNNEADTPDNFQSRRPNTSFCFLDIRSPGLGDTAMYLCATSRKPSGGGEQFFGPGTRLTVL.

This clone came up a few times. The rearrangement links TRBV15 to TRBJ2-7; 11 nucleotides line up with TRBD2. V was pared by 0 bases and J by 0 bases, with 1 base of the junction left unmatched. Germline CDR1 is LNHNV and CDR2 is YYDKDF (reference sequence). The CDR3 consists of 16 residues. The CDR3 spells CATSRDTSGSSYEQYF. The CDR3 DNA sequence: TGTGCCACCAGCAGAGACACTAGCGGGAGCTCCTACGAGCAGTACTTC. The whole variable domain, filled in from reference TRBV15 and TRBJ2-7, reads DAMVIQNPRYQVTQFGKPVTLSCSQTLNHNVMYWYQQKSSQAPKLLFHYYDKDFNNEADTPDNFQSRRPNTSFCFLDIRSPGLGDTAMYLCATSRDTSGSSYEQYFGPGTRLTVT.

This chain connects TRBV6-1 to TRBJ2-4; 9 nucleotides agree with TRBD1. The J segment lost 4 bases and the V segment lost 2 bases, leaving 6 bases of the junction unmatched. Germline CDR1 MNHNS, CDR2 SASEGT. The CDR3 is 16 amino acids. The DNA of the CDR3 is TGTGCCAGCAGTGAATTACAGGGGGCTGGGAAAAACATTCAGTACTTC. Translation: CASSELQGAGKNIQYF.

The rearrangement joins TRBV9 to TRBJ2-5, with 7 bases aligning to TRBD2. With V trimmed by 0 bases and J by 4 bases, 3 bases remained unmatched. The CDR3 loop spans 14 amino acids. CDR1 SGDLS and CDR2 YYNGEE come from the germline V gene. The DNA of the CDR3 is TGTGCCAGCAGCGTAGTACCTAGCGGAGAGACCCAGTACTTC. Translated, it gives CASSVVPSGETQYF.